This T cell receptor beta chain was found in a study of T-cell reconstitution after alpha-beta-depleted transplantation in children. This clonotype appeared many times. Unique molecular identifiers were built into the TCRbeta library. From the PCR reads, TCRdb called clonotypes with MiXCR, one entry per CDR3 protein. The table includes 200,000 or so distinct CDR3 sequences, approximately 8.4% detected once. The CDR3 runs to 16 residues. The germline V gene has CDR1 SGDLS and CDR2 YYNGEE. Trimming took 0 bases from V and 4 from J; bases not matched to a gene: 7. The chain joins TRBV9 to TRBJ2-1; 7 bases agree with TRBD2. The sequence was collected from a male patient aged 2-15 years who had a stem cell transplant for acute myeloid leukemia, so the T cells may come from the graft donor. The source material was PBMCs, mostly from graft donor cells, sampled 360 days after TCRalphabeta/CD19-depleted stem cell transplant. Here the CDR3 reads CASSVGLAEWYNEQFF. DNA of the CDR3: TGTGCCAGCAGCGTAGGCCTAGCGGAGTGGTACAATGAGCAGTTCTTC.